The clone carrying this TCR beta chain has just a few counts. Its antigen is not known. A junction end diverges from the germline sequence, so it may reflect a read error. MiXCR, run by TCRdb on the 5' RACE reads, gives a single entry per CDR3 protein. The sample contains roughly 39,000 distinct CDR3 sequences, around 7.2% of which appear only once. The source of the sample is a study of spatial heterogeneity in lung cancer. This CDR3 region has 10 residues. Germline assignment: CDR1 SQVTM and CDR2 ANQGSEA. Findings and caveats of the study: Tumor TCRs that were ubiquitous and expanded showed up in blood more at resection than follow-up.

As to time point: sample taken at primary tumor resection. The TCR originated in a male donor with early-stage non-small cell lung cancer. Sequenced material: PBMCs, taken at surgery. The chain has TRBV29-1 and TRBJ2-7; D might be TRBD2 (5 bases). CDR3 bases: TGCAGCGTTGGAGGGTACGAGCGGTACTTC. Protein product: CSVGGYERYF.